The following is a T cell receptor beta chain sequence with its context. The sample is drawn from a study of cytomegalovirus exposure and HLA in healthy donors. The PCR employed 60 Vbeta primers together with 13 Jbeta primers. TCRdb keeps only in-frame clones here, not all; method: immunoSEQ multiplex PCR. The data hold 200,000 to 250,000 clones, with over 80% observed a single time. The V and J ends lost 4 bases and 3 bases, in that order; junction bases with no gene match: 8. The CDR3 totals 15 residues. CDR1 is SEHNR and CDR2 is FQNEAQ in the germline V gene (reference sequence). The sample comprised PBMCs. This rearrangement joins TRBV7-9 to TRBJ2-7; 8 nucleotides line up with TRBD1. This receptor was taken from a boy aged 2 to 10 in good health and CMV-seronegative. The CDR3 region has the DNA TGTGCCAGCAGCTCCGCAGGGGGCGCGTTCTACGAGCAGTACTTC. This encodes CASSSAGGAFYEQYF.